What follows is one TCR beta chain and its context. The data were taken from a study of cytomegalovirus exposure and HLA in healthy donors. Sequencing used immunoSEQ multiplex PCR; TCRdb keeps in-frame clones, though not all of them. The sample holds 100,000 to 150,000 clones, around 94% seen once. The CDR3 totals 13 residues. CDR1 and CDR2 from the germline V gene are SEHNR and FQNEAQ (reference sequence). V dropped 1 base and J dropped 3 bases, with 6 bases sitting between them. The V call is TRBV7-9, the J call TRBJ1-1, with D possibly matching TRBD1 (5 bases). Sequenced input: PBMCs. This clonotype originated in a woman under 30 in good health and CMV-seronegative. CDR3 DNA: TGTGCCAGCAGCTTAGAAGGGGACACTGAAGCTTTCTTT. Its translation: CASSLEGDTEAFF.